Sequencing of this T cell receptor beta chain was carried out in a study of T cell responses to AZD1222 COVID-19 vaccine (TCRdb year 2021). For the wider study: AZD1222 recipients given second doses at about 4 weeks or at about 12 weeks were pooled, since spike-specific TCR depth and breadth were not found to differ between the two schedules. TCR sequencing was performed for 230 to 250 trial participants, of whom roughly 200 were given two doses of AZD1222 and some 25 were given two doses of MenACWY control vaccine. Trial participants were enrolled into age subgroups of 18-55, 56-69 and 70-plus years, which contained 148, 28 and 57 TCR-sequenced participants, respectively. What the authors observed across the whole study: Spike-specific TCR breadth and depth rose significantly after two AZD1222 doses compared with day 0 and with MenACWY recipients. Participants were mostly white British and included more females than males, and it was suggested by the authors that clonal diversity may have been underestimated. Conclusions about previously exposed vaccinees are limited, since just a handful of AZD1222 recipients were seropositive for SARS-CoV-2 at baseline. CD4 TCRs associated with the vaccine covered the entire spike protein, and the dominant responses were in regions 160-218 and 743-854. The 56-69-year group was small, and its depth increase did not reach significance, likely because of low power. Because no day 14 peak-response samples were available, repertoires were characterized only after the peak T cell response. Reportedly, close to half of the unique spike-specific TCRs recognized epitopes lying outside the regions that are mutated in the B.1.351 and B.1.1.7 variants.

From a lookup of the germline V gene, CDR1 and CDR2 are MNHEY and SVGEGT. The CDR3 goes from the cysteine to the phenylalanine over 15 residues. Only the CDR3 portion is preserved as DNA: 45 bases, with reading frame beginning at the first base. The trim is 2 bases for V and 9 bases for J, with a gap of 17 bases between the germline ends. The CDR3 regions of human TCRbeta chains were subjected to immunosequencing. The authors' pipeline ran thus. TCRs in the repertoires were matched against a reference library of SARS-CoV-2-specific TCRs that had been generated with the MIRA antigen-specificity platform. Breadth meant the fraction of unique TCRs that were SARS-CoV-2-associated, whereas depth meant the fraction of total T cells that were SARS-CoV-2-associated. Using the MIRA data, every spike-specific TCR was mapped to the spike region that the TCR reacted to and assigned to either a CD4 or a CD8 class. Log10-transformed breadth and depth values were compared by one-way ANOVA with Sidak's multiple comparisons tests. In its TCRdb copy, this immuneACCESS table keeps in-frame sequences only and misses some clones. Where compared with another copy, unresolved V genes explain less than half of these, and the others have no known cause. V and J calls and clone size are those listed in that table; D and trimming were worked out from the DNA. In all, the sample holds 95,000 to 110,000 clones, and 89% of those were seen once. 5.5% to 8.5% of the sample belongs to the ten largest clones.

About this clone itself: What this receptor recognizes is not known. No clone much larger than this one lies a single base away; base qualities are absent.

What this sample's time point label stands for: baseline before first vaccination. Vaccinee samples came from UK trials COV001 and COV002, including a single-blind randomized controlled phase 2/3 trial of AZD1222 (ChAdOx1 nCoV-19) in healthy adults. Trial participant PBMC samples were collected at day 0 and day 28 after the second dose for TCRbeta chain sequencing. The V and J genes are TRBV6-2 or TRBV6-3 and TRBJ1-5, with an unclear D gene assignment. The sequence derives from an adult in good health. The material was peripheral blood, obtained on day 0 of AZD1222 vaccination. The CDR3 protein is CASSYGQPQARPQHF. The DNA reads as follows: TGTGCCAGCAGTTACGGGCAGCCTCAAGCGCGGCCCCAGCATTTT.